The 10 T cell receptor beta chains reported below all come from one sample, sequenced in a study of metastatic and nonmetastatic thyroid tumors. Prior to thyroid surgery, none of the patients had received any treatment. TCRdb called clones again from the PCR reads with MiXCR. The table has tens of thousands of clones, 3.5% to 5% seen once. Material: blood. These receptors all stem from a female donor with papillary thyroid cancer or a benign thyroid nodule (not recorded which). Some clones in this sample may be carry-over from other donors' samples.

This clone came up a few times. The chain employs TRBV18 and TRBJ2-5; D ambiguous. The V end lost 3 bases, the J end lost 5 bases, and 10 bases lay between the germline ends. Germline V CDR1 and CDR2: KGHSH, LQKENI. The CDR3 consists of 13 residues. The CDR3 nucleotides read TGTGCCAGCTCACCCTCTTTCGAGGAGACCCAGTACTTC. Encoded protein: CASSPSFEETQYF.

This clone was counted at least ten times. The chain has TRBV10-2 and TRBJ2-1; tentatively, D is TRBD2 (6 bases). The V gene lost 6 bases and the J gene lost 6 bases, with 18 bases spanning the gap. Germline lookup yields CDR1 WSHSY and CDR2 SAAADI. This CDR3 is 15 amino acids long. As DNA, the CDR3 is TGCGCCAGCAGGGCAGCACTCGGGACTGCCAATGAGCAGTTCTTC. Encoded protein: CASRAALGTANEQFF.

Only a few counts were recorded for this clone. The chain carries TRBV27 and TRBJ2-2; 11 bases line up with TRBD1. Germline CDR1 reads MNHEY; CDR2 reads SMNVEV (reference sequence). The CDR3 runs 15 residues. J was trimmed by 4 bases and V by 5 bases; bases with no gene match: 3. The CDR3 loop is CASSRTGGITGELFF. CDR3 sequence (DNA): TGTGCCAGCAGTAGGACAGGGGGCATCACCGGGGAGCTGTTTTTT.

The rearrangement joins TRBV20-1 to TRBJ2-7, with a possible D match to TRBD1 (5 bases). Trimming pared 4 bases from V and 3 bases from J, leaving 13 bases between. From germline, CDR1 is DFQATT and CDR2 SNEGSKA (reference sequence). There are 13 residues in the CDR3. This CDR3 is CSAKGADVYEQYF. The CDR3 DNA reads as TGCAGTGCTAAAGGGGCGGACGTCTACGAGCAGTACTTC.

This clone was detected a few times. The rearrangement links TRBV6-2 or TRBV6-3 to TRBJ1-2; a possible D gene is TRBD1 (5 bases). V was pared by 6 bases and J by 0 bases, with 20 bases between. This CDR3 has 17 residues. Germline CDR1 and CDR2: MNHEY and SVGEGT. The CDR3, as DNA: TGTGCCAGCAGCCCCATTAGGGGTTCCACGGCTAACTATGGCTACACCTTC. It yields the protein CASSPIRGSTANYGYTF.

A few counts support this clone. V and J are TRBV19 and TRBJ2-7; D gene ambiguous. CDR1 is LNHDA and CDR2 is SQIVND in the germline V gene (reference sequence). The CDR3 consists of 14 residues. V was shortened by 3 bases and J by 1 base, with 10 bases between the two germline ends. CDR3 DNA sequence: TGTGCCAGTAGTATCGTATTGGATTCCTACGAGCAGTACTTC. It codes for CASSIVLDSYEQYF.

Details on this clone: The conserved phenylalanine or tryptophan normally closing the CDR3 is absent here, so this likely arose from a read error. The DNA is left out, because the CDR3 cannot be placed on it with certainty; the CDR3 is given as TCRdb lists it. V and J are TRBV28 and TRBJ1-6. CDR1 is MDHEN, CDR2 SYDVKM, per germline. The CDR3 is 8 residues long, counting both termini. This chain's CDR3 is CAIGGPRI.

V is TRBV20-1 and J is TRBJ2-7; 7 bases map to TRBD1. CDR1 DFQATT and CDR2 SNEGSKA come from the germline V gene (reference sequence). There are 12 residues in the CDR3. With 6 bases clipped from V and 3 bases from J, the junction kept 5 bases outside the gene matches. The CDR3 loop reads CSARQGDYEQYF. In DNA, the CDR3 is TGCAGTGCCCGACAGGGAGACTACGAGCAGTACTTC.

This clone was counted between two and nine times. The gene calls are TRBV2 and TRBJ1-1, with a weak D call TRBD1 (6 bases). The CDR3 runs to 14 residues. Germline lookup yields CDR1 SNHLY and CDR2 FYNNEI. Trimming pared 4 bases from V and 1 base from J, leaving 10 bases between. The CDR3 DNA reads as TGTGCCAGCAGTGGGACAGTTTGGAACACTGAAGCTTTCTTT. Its protein is CASSGTVWNTEAFF. The whole variable domain, remainder taken from reference TRBV2 and TRBJ1-1, is EPEVTQTPSHQVTQMGQEVILRCVPISNHLYFYWYRQILGQKVEFLVSFYNNEISEKSEIFDDQFSVERPDGSNFTLKIRSTKLEDSAMYFCASSGTVWNTEAFFGQGTRLTVV.

Many counts were recorded for this clone. The genes are TRBV20-1 and TRBJ1-2, with D hard to call. The CDR3 runs to 12 residues. Germline V gene lookup returns CDR1 DFQATT and CDR2 SNEGSKA (reference sequence). V was pared by 6 bases and J by 4 bases, with 12 bases between. The CDR3 loop reads CSAQAPGYGYTF. DNA for the CDR3: TGCAGTGCGCAGGCTCCGGGCTATGGCTACACCTTC.